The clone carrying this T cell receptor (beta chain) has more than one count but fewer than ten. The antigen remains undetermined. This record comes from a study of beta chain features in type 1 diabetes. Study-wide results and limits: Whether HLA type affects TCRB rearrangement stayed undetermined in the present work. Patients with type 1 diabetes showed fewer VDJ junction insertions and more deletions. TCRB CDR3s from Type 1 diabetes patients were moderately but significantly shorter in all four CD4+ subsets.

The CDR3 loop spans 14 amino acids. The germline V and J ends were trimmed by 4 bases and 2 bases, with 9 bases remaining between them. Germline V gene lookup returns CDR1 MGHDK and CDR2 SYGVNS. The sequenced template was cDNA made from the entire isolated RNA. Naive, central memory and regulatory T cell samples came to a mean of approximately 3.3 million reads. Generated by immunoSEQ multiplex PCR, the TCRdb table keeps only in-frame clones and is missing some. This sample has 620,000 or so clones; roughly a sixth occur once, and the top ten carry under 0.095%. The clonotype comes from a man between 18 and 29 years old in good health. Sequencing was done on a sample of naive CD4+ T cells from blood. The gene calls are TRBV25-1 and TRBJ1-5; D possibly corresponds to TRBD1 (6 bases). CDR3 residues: CASSAQGGNQPQHF. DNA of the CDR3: TGTGCCAGCAGTGCACAGGGAGGCAATCAGCCCCAGCATTTT.